This record looks at one T cell receptor (beta chain) sequence and its context. No antigen is known for it. These data originate in a study of cytomegalovirus exposure and HLA in healthy donors. General study points: Later analysis indicated greater clonal expansion among HLA-associated TCR beta chains than among equally common other chains. Accounts indicate the classifier identified cytomegalovirus status with strong specificity and sensitivity. Cytomegalovirus association was assigned to about 150 TCR beta chains.

PCR amplification relied on 60 Vbeta primers (plus 13 Jbeta primers). Data came from immunoSEQ multiplex PCR; TCRdb stores just in-frame clones and leaves some out. The listing contains fewer than 250,000 clones. The TCR was taken from a woman in her 30s in good health and CMV-seropositive. Sequences were obtained from PBMCs.

CDR3 DNA sequence: TGTGCCACCGAGGAACAGGGAAGCAATCAGCCCCAGCATTTT. Translated: CATEEQGSNQPQHF. This chain uses TRBV15 with TRBJ1-5; a possible D gene is TRBD1 (6 bases). The CDR3 length is 14 residues. The V end was cut by 8 bases, the J end by 1 base, with 12 bases between. CDR1 is LNHNV and CDR2 is YYDKDF in the germline V gene (reference sequence).